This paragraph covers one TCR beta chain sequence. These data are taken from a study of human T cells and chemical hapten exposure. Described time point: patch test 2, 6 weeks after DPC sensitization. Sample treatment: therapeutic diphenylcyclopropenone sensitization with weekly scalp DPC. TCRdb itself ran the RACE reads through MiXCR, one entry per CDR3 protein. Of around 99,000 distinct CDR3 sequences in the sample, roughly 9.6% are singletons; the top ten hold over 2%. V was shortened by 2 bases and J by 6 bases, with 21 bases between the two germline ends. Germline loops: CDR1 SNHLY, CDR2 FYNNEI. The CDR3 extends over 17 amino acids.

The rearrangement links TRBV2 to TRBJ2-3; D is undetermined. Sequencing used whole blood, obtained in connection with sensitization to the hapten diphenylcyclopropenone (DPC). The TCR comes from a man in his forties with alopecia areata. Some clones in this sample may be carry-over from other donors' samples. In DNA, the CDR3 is TGTGCCAGCAGTGAAAGGCCGGCAAGGACCTTAACGGATACGCAGTATTTT. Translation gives CASSERPARTLTDTQYF.